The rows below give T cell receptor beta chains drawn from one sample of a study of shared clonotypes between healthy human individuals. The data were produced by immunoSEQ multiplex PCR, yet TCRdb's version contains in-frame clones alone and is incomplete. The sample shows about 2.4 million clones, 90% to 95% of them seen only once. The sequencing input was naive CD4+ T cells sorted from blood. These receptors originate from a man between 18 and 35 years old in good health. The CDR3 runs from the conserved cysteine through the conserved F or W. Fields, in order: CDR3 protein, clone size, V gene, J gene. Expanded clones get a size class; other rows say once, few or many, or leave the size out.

CDR3aa: CASSSRSMQETQYF
abundance: -
v_gene: TRBV6-6
j_gene: TRBJ2-5

CDR3aa: CASSGGVSGANVLTF
abundance: -
v_gene: TRBV10-3
j_gene: TRBJ2-6

CDR3aa: CAWSSGGVQPQHF
abundance: -
v_gene: TRBV30
j_gene: TRBJ1-5

CDR3aa: CASSVAGSGGNTGELFF
abundance: -
v_gene: TRBV9
j_gene: TRBJ2-2

CDR3aa: CASSVVPQAGPQHF
abundance: -
v_gene: TRBV9
j_gene: TRBJ1-5

CDR3aa: CASSLGATSVYEQYF
abundance: once
v_gene: TRBV7-2
j_gene: TRBJ2-7

CDR3aa: CASGNRQANEKLFF
abundance: -
v_gene: TRBV10-2
j_gene: TRBJ1-4

CDR3aa: CASSRQASGSFEQFF
abundance: once
v_gene: TRBV27
j_gene: TRBJ2-1

CDR3aa: CASSPGQGYGYTF
abundance: -
v_gene: TRBV18
j_gene: TRBJ1-2

CDR3aa: CASSLSDRVYEQYF
abundance: -
v_gene: TRBV7-2
j_gene: TRBJ2-7

CDR3aa: CASQRTTEAFF
abundance: few
v_gene: TRBV10-2
j_gene: TRBJ1-1

CDR3aa: CASKPRGLQNEKLFF
abundance: -
v_gene: TRBV25-1
j_gene: TRBJ1-4

CDR3aa: CASRHTGYYEQYF
abundance: -
v_gene: TRBV19
j_gene: TRBJ2-7

CDR3aa: CASPGLAGVGGQETQYF
abundance: -
v_gene: TRBV6-4
j_gene: TRBJ2-5

CDR3aa: CASSAGGVTNEKLFF
abundance: -
v_gene: TRBV5-4
j_gene: TRBJ1-4

CDR3aa: CASGRGMNTEAFF
abundance: -
v_gene: TRBV6-5
j_gene: TRBJ1-1

CDR3aa: CASSPYRQVNYGYTF
abundance: -
v_gene: TRBV27
j_gene: TRBJ1-2

CDR3aa: CASSQDDRGWETQYF
abundance: -
v_gene: TRBV14
j_gene: TRBJ2-5

CDR3aa: CAISESRTYSNQPQHF
abundance: -
v_gene: TRBV10-3
j_gene: TRBJ1-5

CDR3aa: CAWSDQGDTQYF
abundance: -
v_gene: TRBV30
j_gene: TRBJ2-3

CDR3aa: CASSPGTRATGTEAFF
abundance: -
v_gene: TRBV18
j_gene: TRBJ1-1

CDR3aa: CASSPPVSGEAFF
abundance: -
v_gene: TRBV11-2
j_gene: TRBJ1-1

CDR3aa: CASSFPRDSAYEQYF
abundance: -
v_gene: TRBV11-2
j_gene: TRBJ2-7

CDR3aa: CATDCGRDYEQYF
abundance: -
v_gene: TRBV5-1
j_gene: TRBJ2-7

CDR3aa: CASSSQGSETQYF
abundance: -
v_gene: TRBV6-5
j_gene: TRBJ2-5

CDR3aa: CASSLNPRREGTDTQYF
abundance: -
v_gene: TRBV7-9
j_gene: TRBJ2-3

CDR3aa: CASSTRTARTDTQYF
abundance: -
v_gene: TRBV5-1
j_gene: TRBJ2-3

CDR3aa: CASRNPQGSSYEQYF
abundance: -
v_gene: TRBV6-1
j_gene: TRBJ2-7

CDR3aa: CASSYDSSGETQYF
abundance: -
v_gene: TRBV18
j_gene: TRBJ2-5

CDR3aa: CASSGTGMGTDTQYF
abundance: -
v_gene: TRBV2
j_gene: TRBJ2-3

CDR3aa: CASSSGTSGAQYF
abundance: -
v_gene: TRBV5-1
j_gene: TRBJ2-7

CDR3aa: CASSQEGRGDTQYF
abundance: -
v_gene: TRBV4-3
j_gene: TRBJ2-3

CDR3aa: CAWSVQQSSGNTIYF
abundance: -
v_gene: TRBV30
j_gene: TRBJ1-3

CDR3aa: CAWSGTGDPDTQYF
abundance: -
v_gene: TRBV30
j_gene: TRBJ2-3

CDR3aa: CASSQDFRNGEKLFF
abundance: -
v_gene: TRBV4-1
j_gene: TRBJ1-4

CDR3aa: CASSLRSNSPLHF
abundance: -
v_gene: TRBV5-1
j_gene: TRBJ1-6

CDR3aa: CASSQDSLGNSPLHF
abundance: -
v_gene: TRBV4-1
j_gene: TRBJ1-6

CDR3aa: CASKATLDYYGYTF
abundance: -
v_gene: TRBV19
j_gene: TRBJ1-2

CDR3aa: CAWSEGQYNQPQHF
abundance: -
v_gene: TRBV30
j_gene: TRBJ1-5

CDR3aa: CASSLAFGSMLPLHF
abundance: -
v_gene: TRBV27
j_gene: TRBJ1-6

CDR3aa: CASSQGLAESYNEQFF
abundance: -
v_gene: TRBV4-1
j_gene: TRBJ2-1

CDR3aa: CASSLFDGDRRESEQPQHF
abundance: -
v_gene: TRBV4-3
j_gene: TRBJ1-5

CDR3aa: CASTPWAGGSYGYTF
abundance: -
v_gene: TRBV21-1
j_gene: TRBJ1-2

CDR3aa: CASGLASPGGTDTQYF
abundance: -
v_gene: TRBV12-5
j_gene: TRBJ2-3

CDR3aa: CASSDGSSGNTIYF
abundance: -
v_gene: TRBV6-1
j_gene: TRBJ1-3

CDR3aa: CASSETGVSQPQHF
abundance: -
v_gene: TRBV25-1
j_gene: TRBJ1-5

CDR3aa: CASSIGAGSTDTQYF
abundance: -
v_gene: TRBV19
j_gene: TRBJ2-3

CDR3aa: CASSIEGTGRGEAFF
abundance: -
v_gene: TRBV19
j_gene: TRBJ1-1

CDR3aa: CASSFGTGDEQYF
abundance: -
v_gene: TRBV4-3
j_gene: -